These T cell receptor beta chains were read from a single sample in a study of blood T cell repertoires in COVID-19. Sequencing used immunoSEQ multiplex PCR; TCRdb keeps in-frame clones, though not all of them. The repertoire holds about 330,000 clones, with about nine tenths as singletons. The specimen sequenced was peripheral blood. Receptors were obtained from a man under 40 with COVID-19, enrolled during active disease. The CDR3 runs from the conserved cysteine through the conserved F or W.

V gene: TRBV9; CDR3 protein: CASSVGFRGPPTDTQYF
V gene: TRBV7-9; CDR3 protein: CASSLMEPDTQYF
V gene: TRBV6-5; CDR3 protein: CASSYRSGGRETQYF
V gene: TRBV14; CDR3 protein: CASSLWPSREAQFF
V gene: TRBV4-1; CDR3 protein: CASSHLSGGATDTQYF
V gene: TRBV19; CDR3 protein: CASRSWTGDGNTIYF
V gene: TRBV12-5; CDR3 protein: CASGLLYRPETGYEQYF
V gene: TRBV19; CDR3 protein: CASRDWATQYF
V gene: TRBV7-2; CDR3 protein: CASSSLGQAITGGYTF
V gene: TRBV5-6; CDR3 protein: CASSHSRDRINPSYEQYF
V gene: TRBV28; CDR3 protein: CASSFPDSANNEQFF
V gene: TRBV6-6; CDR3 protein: CASTGAREGTLHF
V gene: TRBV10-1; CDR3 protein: CASSESRVASGKQKVSGANVLTF
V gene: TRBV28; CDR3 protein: CASSPGQGTEAFF
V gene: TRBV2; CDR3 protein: CASSRWTSGTPEQYF
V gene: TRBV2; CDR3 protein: CASPTGAAGNTEAFF
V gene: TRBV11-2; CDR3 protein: CASSLGQINEKLFF
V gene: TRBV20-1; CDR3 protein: CSARASGGAYF
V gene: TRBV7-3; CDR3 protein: CASSLGAGNTGELFF
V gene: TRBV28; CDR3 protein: CASSFEQSEKLFF
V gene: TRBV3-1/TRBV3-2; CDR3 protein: CASSQEIGGTEAFF
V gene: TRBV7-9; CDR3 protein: CASSFGPTGFSADTQYF
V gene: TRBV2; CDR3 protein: CASIPTGFTYEQYF
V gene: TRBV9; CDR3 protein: CASSAGQGPPETQYF
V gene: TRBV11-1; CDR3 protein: CASSPDRGREQYF
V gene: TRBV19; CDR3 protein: CASSLVPGRTEQYF
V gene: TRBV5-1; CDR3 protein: CASSSGQGASEAFF
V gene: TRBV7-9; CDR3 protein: CASLRGTGELFF
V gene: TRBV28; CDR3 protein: CASSLFQQITDTQYF
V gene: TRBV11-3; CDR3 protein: CASSSGVLGAPDTQYF
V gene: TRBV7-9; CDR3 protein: CASSSRERREQYF
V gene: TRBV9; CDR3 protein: CASSPRGGQDSGNTIYF
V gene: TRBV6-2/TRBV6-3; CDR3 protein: CASSHKGGRGTGELFF
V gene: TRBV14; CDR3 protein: CASSQGVAGGPWNEQFF
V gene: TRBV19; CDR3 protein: CASSKQGKETQYF
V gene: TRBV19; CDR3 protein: CASSNQGQETQYF
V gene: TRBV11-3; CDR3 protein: CASSLRGRGTEAFF
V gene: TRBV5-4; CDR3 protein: CASNLGGLAGSYEQYF
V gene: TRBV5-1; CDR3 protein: CASRQGSEKLFF
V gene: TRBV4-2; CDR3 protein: CASSQQGDVGNTIYF
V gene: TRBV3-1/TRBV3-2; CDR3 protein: CASSQVRASGQETQYF
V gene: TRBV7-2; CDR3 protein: CASSFTATYEQYF
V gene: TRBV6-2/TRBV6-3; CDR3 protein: CASSYQGAMDEQFF
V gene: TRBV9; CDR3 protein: CASSVASGTEAFF
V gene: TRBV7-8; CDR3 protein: CASSPLGEGGLDEQFF
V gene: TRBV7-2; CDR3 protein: CASSKMGQRYYNEQFF
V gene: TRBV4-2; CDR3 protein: CASSPGETQYF
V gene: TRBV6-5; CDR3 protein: CASSYLGGGGSYEQYF